This is a list of T cell receptor beta chains from one sample in a study of PD-L1 blockade in urothelial cancer. Only in-frame clones appear in the TCRdb table, and some are missing; sequencing was by immunoSEQ multiplex PCR. The top ten clones hold around 2.9% of a sample with more than 20,000 clones, around 90% of them seen once. The sequences come from PBMCs, collected around atezolizumab (anti-PD-L1) treatment. The receptors were gathered from a man between 45 and 60 years old with urothelial cancer. Both conserved end residues are part of each CDR3. The D gene is left open where the match is weak. Size values are once, few and many counts, or a class for expanded clones, and some rows have none.

V gene	D gene	clone size	J gene	CDR3 protein	CDR3 DNA
TRBV5-1	-	few	TRBJ1-2	CASRGNYGYTF	TGCGCCAGCAGGGGCAACTATGGCTACACCTTC
TRBV27	TRBD1	-	TRBJ1-2	CASSLRAWDSSYGYTF	TGTGCCAGCAGTTTACGGGCCTGGGACAGTAGCTATGGCTACACCTTC
TRBV27	TRBD1	once	TRBJ2-2	CASSSPTGGGTGELFF	TGTGCCAGCAGTTCCCCGACAGGGGGCGGAACCGGGGAGCTGTTTTTT
TRBV15	TRBD2	-	TRBJ2-7	CATSRDSGRYEQYF	TGTGCCACCAGCAGAGATAGCGGGAGGTACGAGCAGTACTTC
TRBV9	-	-	TRBJ2-7	CASSVGSEQYF	TGTGCCAGCAGCGTAGGGAGTGAGCAGTACTTC
TRBV30	-	-	TRBJ1-2	CAWKYGVNYGYTF	TGTGCCTGGAAATACGGGGTGAACTATGGCTACACCTTC
TRBV30	-	-	TRBJ2-7	CAWSVRPTSYEQYF	TGTGCCTGGAGTGTACGACCGACTTCCTACGAGCAGTACTTC
TRBV19	TRBD2	-	TRBJ2-1	CASQLAGPYNEQFF	TGTGCCAGTCAATTAGCGGGACCCTACAATGAGCAGTTCTTC
TRBV27	-	-	TRBJ1-1	CASTHSRGKEAFF	TGTGCCAGCACCCACAGCAGGGGTAAGGAAGCTTTCTTT
TRBV13	-	-	TRBJ2-1	CASSSDMPSYNEQFF	TGTGCCAGCAGCTCAGACATGCCCTCCTACAATGAGCAGTTCTTC
TRBV6-5	-	-	TRBJ1-1	CASSYGEGVEAFF	TGTGCCAGCAGTTACGGGGAGGGGGTTGAAGCTTTCTTT
TRBV19	-	once	TRBJ1-1	CASINRKGEKLNTEAFF	TGTGCCAGTATCAACCGAAAGGGGGAGAAATTGAACACTGAAGCTTTCTTT
TRBV11-3	-	-	TRBJ2-7	CASSLAPYYEQYF	TGTGCCAGCAGCTTAGCCCCCTACTACGAGCAGTACTTC
TRBV6-6	-	-	TRBJ2-1	CVSSHPGLQNEQFF	TGTGTCAGCAGCCACCCGGGACTCCAAAATGAGCAGTTCTTC
TRBV9	TRBD1	once	TRBJ1-4	CASSSDRVNEKLFF	TGTGCCAGCAGCTCGGACAGGGTTAATGAAAAACTGTTTTTT
TRBV19	TRBD2	-	TRBJ2-1	CASSIVIGLAGNEQFF	TGTGCCAGTAGTATAGTAATAGGGCTAGCGGGGAATGAGCAGTTCTTC
TRBV5-1	TRBD2	few	TRBJ2-1	CASSRSGGNSNEQFF	TGCGCCAGCAGTCGAAGCGGGGGGAACAGCAATGAGCAGTTCTTC
TRBV7-9	-	-	TRBJ2-3	CASSPTYRSTDTQYF	TGTGCCAGCAGCCCGACTTACAGGAGCACAGATACGCAGTATTTT
TRBV29-1	-	-	TRBJ1-5	CSVGREGNQPQHF	TGCAGCGTTGGTAGGGAGGGCAATCAGCCCCAGCATTTT
TRBV19	-	-	TRBJ2-5	CASGNLRTVETQYF	TGTGCCAGTGGGAACCTACGGACAGTAGAGACCCAGTACTTC
TRBV5-6	TRBD1	-	TRBJ2-7	CASSGTGVYEQYF	TGTGCCAGTTCCGGGACAGGGGTCTACGAGCAGTACTTC
TRBV7-9	-	-	TRBJ2-4	CASSLIGGSKNIQYF	TGTGCCAGCAGCTTAATAGGCGGGTCGAAAAACATTCAGTACTTC
TRBV19	TRBD1	few	TRBJ1-1	CASSPRTGGTEAFF	TGTGCCAGTAGTCCGAGGACAGGGGGCACTGAAGCTTTCTTT
TRBV4-2	-	-	TRBJ1-4	CASSQDKAQDANEKLFF	TGTGCCAGCAGCCAAGATAAGGCGCAGGATGCGAATGAAAAACTGTTTTTT
TRBV9	-	-	TRBJ2-5	CASSARGDETQYF	TGTGCCAGCAGCGCCAGGGGTGATGAGACCCAGTACTTC
TRBV10-2	-	-	TRBJ2-7	CASSDAGGASSYEQYF	TGCGCCAGCAGTGATGCAGGAGGGGCGTCCTCCTACGAGCAGTACTTC
TRBV9	-	-	TRBJ1-2	CASRGAGVKADGYTF	TGTGCCAGCAGAGGAGCAGGGGTCAAAGCAGATGGCTACACCTTC
TRBV11-3	TRBD1	-	TRBJ2-3	CASSDRDRGFGDTQYF	TGTGCCAGCAGCGACCGGGACAGGGGATTCGGAGATACGCAGTATTTT
TRBV5-6	TRBD2	-	TRBJ2-5	CASSLVGTSGQETQYF	TGTGCCAGCAGCTTGGTTGGGACTAGCGGACAAGAGACCCAGTACTTC
TRBV7-2	-	-	TRBJ1-5	CASSPSSVSYSNQPQHF	TGTGCCAGCAGCCCTAGTAGTGTCAGCTATAGCAATCAGCCCCAGCATTTT
TRBV5-1	TRBD2	-	TRBJ2-3	CASSAGTSGGILGTDTQYF	TGCGCCAGCAGCGCCGGGACTAGCGGGGGGATTTTAGGCACAGATACGCAGTATTTT
TRBV5-8	TRBD2	-	TRBJ2-1	CASSLGLAGGEQFF	TGTGCCAGCAGCTTGGGTCTAGCGGGTGGTGAGCAGTTCTTC
TRBV5-4	-	few	TRBJ2-1	CASSLVAGGGDEQFF	TGTGCCAGCAGCTTGGTGGCAGGGGGAGGCGATGAGCAGTTCTTC
TRBV21-1	-	-	TRBJ2-1	CASSNFRCRSDLLGNEQFF	TGTGCCAGCAGCAACTTTAGGTGTCGTAGCGACCTCTTGGGCAATGAGCAGTTCTTC
TRBV4-1	-	-	TRBJ2-7	CASSQGKLPSSYEQYF	TGCGCCAGCAGCCAAGGAAAATTACCTAGCTCCTACGAGCAGTACTTC
TRBV28	TRBD1	few	TRBJ2-5	CASSQGARETQYF	TGTGCCAGCAGCCAGGGGGCGAGGGAGACCCAGTACTTC
TRBV28	TRBD2	-	TRBJ2-1	CASSVRTSGRPYNEQFF	TGTGCCAGCAGTGTACGGACTAGCGGGAGGCCCTACAATGAGCAGTTCTTC
TRBV19	-	-	TRBJ1-5	CATDRGSNQPQHF	TGTGCCACCGACCGGGGGAGCAATCAGCCCCAGCATTTT
TRBV19	-	-	TRBJ1-3	CASSIATAGNTIYF	TGTGCCAGTAGTATCGCGACAGCTGGAAACACCATATATTTT
TRBV7-9	TRBD1	-	TRBJ2-1	CASRPDRGRFNEQFF	TGTGCCAGCAGACCCGACAGGGGGCGCTTCAATGAGCAGTTCTTC
TRBV7-2	-	-	TRBJ2-1	CASSLDGGRLYNEQFF	TGTGCCAGCAGCTTAGACGGGGGGCGTCTATACAATGAGCAGTTCTTC
TRBV5-1	-	-	TRBJ1-2	CASSLGRDPTYGYTF	TGCGCCAGCAGCTTGGGGAGGGACCCCACCTATGGCTACACCTTC
TRBV6-6	TRBD2	-	TRBJ2-7	CASSGTSAEQYF	TGTGCCAGCAGTGGGACTAGCGCCGAGCAGTACTTC
TRBV19	TRBD1	-	TRBJ1-2	CASSYRGYGYTF	TGTGCCAGTAGTTACAGGGGGTATGGCTACACCTTC
TRBV7-6	-	-	TRBJ1-1	CASSQDRTNTEAFF	TGTGCCAGCAGCCAGGACAGAACGAACACTGAAGCTTTCTTT
TRBV5-5	TRBD2	-	TRBJ2-2	CASRLGGGLTGELFF	TGTGCCAGCAGACTCGGGGGGGGGCTTACCGGGGAGCTGTTTTTT
TRBV30	TRBD1	-	TRBJ2-7	CAWSVIGTGNEQYF	TGTGCCTGGAGTGTAATAGGGACAGGGAACGAGCAGTACTTC
TRBV30	-	-	TRBJ1-5	CAWSGGTGQDQPQHF	TGTGCCTGGAGTGGTGGAACGGGACAAGATCAGCCCCAGCATTTT
TRBV29-1	TRBD2	-	TRBJ2-3	CSVDTTSRDTQYF	TGCAGCGTCGATACGACTAGCCGCGATACGCAGTATTTT
TRBV4-2	-	-	TRBJ2-2	CASSQEGPRGTGELFF	TGTGCCAGCAGCCAAGAGGGCCCACGGGGGACCGGGGAGCTGTTTTTT
TRBV5-6	-	-	TRBJ2-6	CASTSGDSGANVLTF	TGTGCCAGCACCTCCGGGGACTCTGGGGCCAACGTCCTGACTTTC
TRBV10-3	TRBD1	-	TRBJ2-2	CAIRDRQGRSGELFF	TGTGCCATCAGGGACCGACAGGGGCGGTCCGGGGAGCTGTTTTTT
TRBV6-6	-	-	TRBJ2-1	CASSYGRGSYNEQFF	TGTGCCAGCAGTTACGGGCGGGGATCCTACAATGAGCAGTTCTTC
TRBV7-2	-	-	TRBJ1-2	CASSPSGQILYGYTF	TGTGCCAGCAGCCCGAGCGGACAGATTTTATATGGCTACACCTTC
TRBV7-9	TRBD2	-	TRBJ2-1	CASQPPVAGDNEQFF	TGTGCCAGCCAGCCGCCGGTAGCGGGGGACAATGAGCAGTTCTTC
TRBV5-1	-	-	TRBJ2-1	CASSLYRVNEQFF	TGCGCCAGCAGCTTGTATCGGGTCAATGAGCAGTTCTTC
TRBV4-3	TRBD1	-	TRBJ2-7	CASSQEWDRAYEQYF	TGCGCCAGCAGCCAAGAATGGGACAGGGCCTACGAGCAGTACTTC
TRBV7-9	TRBD2	-	TRBJ2-4	CASSSGTSGDIQYF	TGTGCCAGCAGCTCCGGGACTAGCGGAGACATTCAGTACTTC
TRBV5-1	-	-	TRBJ2-7	CASSLGDIIYEQYF	TGCGCCAGCAGCTTGGGGGACATCATTTACGAGCAGTACTTC
TRBV7-2	-	-	TRBJ2-2	CASRSSTSRTGELFF	TGTGCCAGCAGATCCTCGACTAGTCGCACCGGGGAGCTGTTTTTT